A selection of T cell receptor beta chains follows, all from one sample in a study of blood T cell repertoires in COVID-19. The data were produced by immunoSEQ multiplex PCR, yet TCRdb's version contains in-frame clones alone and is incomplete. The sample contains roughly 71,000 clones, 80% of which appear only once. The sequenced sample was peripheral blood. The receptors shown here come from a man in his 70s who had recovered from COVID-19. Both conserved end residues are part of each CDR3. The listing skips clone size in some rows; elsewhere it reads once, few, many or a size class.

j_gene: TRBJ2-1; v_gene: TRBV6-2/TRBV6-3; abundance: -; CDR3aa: CASSYPEPGLAELSYNEQFF
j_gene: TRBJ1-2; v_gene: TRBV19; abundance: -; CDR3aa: CASTGQGAFGGYTF
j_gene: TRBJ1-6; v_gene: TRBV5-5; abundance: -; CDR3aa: CASSFLPGQNNSPLHF
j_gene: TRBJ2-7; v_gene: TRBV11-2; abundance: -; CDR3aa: CASSFHTGYEQYF
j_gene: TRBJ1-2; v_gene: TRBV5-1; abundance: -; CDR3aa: CASSLDGGYGYTF
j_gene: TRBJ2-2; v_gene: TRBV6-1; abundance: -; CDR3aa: CASSVGLAGANTGELFF
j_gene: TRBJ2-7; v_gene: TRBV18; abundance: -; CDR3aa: CASAGGRPSYEQYF
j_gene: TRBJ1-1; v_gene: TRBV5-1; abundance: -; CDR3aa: CASSWSGQGSRTEAFF
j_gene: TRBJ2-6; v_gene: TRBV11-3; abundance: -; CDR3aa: CASSLRGGDGANVLTF
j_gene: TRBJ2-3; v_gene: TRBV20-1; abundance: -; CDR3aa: CSASQAGGPDTQYF
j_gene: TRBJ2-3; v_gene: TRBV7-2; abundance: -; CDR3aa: CASSLVPRGVPDTQYF
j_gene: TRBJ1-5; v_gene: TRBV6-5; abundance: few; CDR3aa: CASIIGGSNQPQHF
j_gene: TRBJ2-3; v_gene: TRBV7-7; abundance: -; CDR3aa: CASSLGGLSTDTQYF
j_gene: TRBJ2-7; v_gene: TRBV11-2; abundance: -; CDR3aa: CASSLTQAAYEQYF
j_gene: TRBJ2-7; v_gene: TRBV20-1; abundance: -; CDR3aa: CSADRGYEQYF
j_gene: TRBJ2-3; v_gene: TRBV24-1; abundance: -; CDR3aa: CATSELAGEINTQYF
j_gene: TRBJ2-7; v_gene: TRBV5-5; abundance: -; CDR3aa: CASSLALQSPYEQYF
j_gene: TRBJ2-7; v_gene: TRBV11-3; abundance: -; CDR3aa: CASSLGQASYEQYF
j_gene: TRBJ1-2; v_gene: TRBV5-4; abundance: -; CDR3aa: CASSLVQGNGYTF
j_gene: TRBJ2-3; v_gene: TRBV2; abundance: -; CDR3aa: CASSPMGGGNTDTQYF
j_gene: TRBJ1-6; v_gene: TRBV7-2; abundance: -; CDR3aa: CASSLVLLSSYNSPLHF
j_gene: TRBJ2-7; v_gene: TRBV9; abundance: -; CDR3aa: CASSVQSGLDVYEQYF
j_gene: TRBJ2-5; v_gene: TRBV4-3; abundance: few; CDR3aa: CASSQEGSDQETQYF
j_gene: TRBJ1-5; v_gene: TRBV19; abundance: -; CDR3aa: CASSSLGQGHQPQHF
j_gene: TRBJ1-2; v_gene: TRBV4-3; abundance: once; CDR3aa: CASSPLKGGSGYTF
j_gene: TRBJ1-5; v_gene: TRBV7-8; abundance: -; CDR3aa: CASSLWTGEMGPQHF
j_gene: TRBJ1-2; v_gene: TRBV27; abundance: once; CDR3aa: CASSLRSEAVNYGYTF
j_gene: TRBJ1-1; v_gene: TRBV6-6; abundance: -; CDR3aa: CASSQDWTEAFF